This TCR beta chain came from a study of cytomegalovirus exposure and HLA in healthy donors. Comments on this clone: No antigen is known for it.

Study-wide results and caveats: TCR beta V- and J-gene trimming, according to a later analysis, was linked to a missense DCLRE1C variant. The listing of about 150 TCR beta chains classed them as cytomegalovirus-associated. TCR beta sequences numbering 15,000 to 20,000 were associated with HLA alleles at 0.05 false discovery rate in a later analysis.

The study ran its PCR with 60 Vbeta and 13 Jbeta primers. TCRdb keeps only in-frame clones here, not all; method: immunoSEQ multiplex PCR. Of 70,000 to 95,000 clones in the sample, 70% to 80% were seen once. The source is a woman between 35 and 50 years old in good health and CMV-seropositive. The specimen was PBMCs.

The CDR3 nucleotides are TGCAGCGTTGAGGGGGGACGGCCGTACAATGAGCAGTTCTTC. Translating it yields CSVEGGRPYNEQFF. The chain combines TRBV29-1 with TRBJ2-1; possible D gene TRBD2, 6 bases. The germline V gene encodes CDR1 SQVTM and CDR2 ANQGSEA. V was cut by 3 bases and J by 4 bases, with 13 bases left in between. CDR3 length: 14 amino acids.